Sequencing of this TCR beta chain was carried out in a study of vaccination and CD4 T cells after COVID-19. Overall study: Overlapping spike peptides of SARS-CoV-2, HCoV-NL63, HCoV-OC43 and HCoV-229E stimulated the cells. Study-wide findings and caveats: Median SARS-CoV-2-reactive clonotypes rose from approximately 21 to 40, not significantly.

Once obtained from cultured CD4+ T cells, the DNA was sequenced using the Oncomine TCR Beta short-read assay. Genomic DNA extraction was carried out from cultured CD4+ T cells. TCRdb passed the PCR reads through MiXCR, listing each CDR3 protein once. The table has 9,500 to 15,000 distinct CDR3 sequences, around 50% seen once. On this clonotype itself: Its antigen is undetermined.

The germline V gene encodes CDR1 ENHRY and CDR2 SYGVKD. The CDR3 contains 16 residues. With 3 bases clipped from V and 0 bases from J, the junction kept 6 bases outside the gene matches. Indicated treatment: roughly 10-day PBMC culture with coronavirus spike peptide pools or control peptides (ViraFEST assay). The sample consisted of CD4+ T cells from blood, cultured in vitro. This receptor was identified in a human donor who had recovered from COVID-19. This chain connects TRBV10-3 to TRBJ1-1; 8 nucleotides align to TRBD1. Written as DNA, the CDR3 is TGTGCCATCAGTGATAGCCCAGGGGGCATGAACACTGAAGCTTTCTTT. Amino acids: CAISDSPGGMNTEAFF.